This T cell receptor beta chain was profiled in a study of shared clonotypes between healthy human individuals. Broader study findings: Few donors limited the genetic and exposure-history diversity represented.

A remark on this clone: As yet, its antigen is unknown.

V was pared by 1 base and J by 4 bases, with 7 bases between. Per the germline V gene, CDR1 is SGHDN and CDR2 is FVKESK. The CDR3 is 13 amino acids. For each subset, genomic DNA was distributed in equal portions over several immunoSEQ plates. TCRdb keeps only in-frame clones here, not all; method: immunoSEQ multiplex PCR. In the table there are around 1.9 million clones, roughly 91% of which are singletons. Positively selected for CCR7, the CD45RO-negative cells used as naive CD8 cells excluded terminally differentiated effector memory CD45RA+ cells. J is TRBJ1-1 and V is TRBV14, with D possibly being TRBD1 (5 bases). The clonotype comes from a man younger than 35 in good health. Some clones in this sample may be carry-over from other donors' samples. The sample was naive CD8+ T cells from PBMCs. CDR3 sequence (DNA): TGTGCCAGCAGCCAAGGGGGGAGCACTGAAGCTTTCTTT. Translated, it gives CASSQGGSTEAFF.